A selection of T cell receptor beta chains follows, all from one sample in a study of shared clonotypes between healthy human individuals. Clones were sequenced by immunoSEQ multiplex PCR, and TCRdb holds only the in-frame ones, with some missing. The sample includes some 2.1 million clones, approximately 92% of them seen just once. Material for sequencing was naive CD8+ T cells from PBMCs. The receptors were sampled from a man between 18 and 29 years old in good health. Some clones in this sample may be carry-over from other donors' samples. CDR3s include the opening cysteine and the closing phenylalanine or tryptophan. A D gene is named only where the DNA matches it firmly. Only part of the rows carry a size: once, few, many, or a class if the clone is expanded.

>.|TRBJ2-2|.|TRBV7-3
TGTGCCAGCAGCTTAATACGTGACACCGGGGAGCTGTTTTTT
CASSLIRDTGELFF
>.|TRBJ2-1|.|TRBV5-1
TGCGCCAGCAGCTGGGGACCTACCTACAATGAGCAGTTCTTC
CASSWGPTYNEQFF
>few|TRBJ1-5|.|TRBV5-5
TGTGCCAGCAGCTTGGGCCCGAGACGCGATCAGCCCCAGCATTTT
CASSLGPRRDQPQHF
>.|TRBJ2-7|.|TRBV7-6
TGTGCCAGCAGCTTAGGGGACACCTACGAGCAGTACTTC
CASSLGDTYEQYF
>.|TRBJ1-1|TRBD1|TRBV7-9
TGTGCCAGCAGCACAGGGGGGGTAAGCACTGAAGCTTTCTTT
CASSTGGVSTEAFF
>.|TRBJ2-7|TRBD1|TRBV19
TGTGCCAGTAGTGGCCGGGTGGGGACAGGGCTGGAGGACGAGCAGTACTTC
CASSGRVGTGLEDEQYF
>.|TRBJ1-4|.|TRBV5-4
TGTGCCAGCAGCTTCTGGGGGGGGCAGGGCAAACTGTTTTTT
CASSFWGGQGKLFF
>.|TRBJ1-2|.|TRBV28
TGTGCCAGCCTACCGGAGAGGGGTATCCGCAGACCGTACACCTTC
CASLPERGIRRPYTF
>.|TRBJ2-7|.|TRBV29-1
TGCAGCGTTGTAGGGGGACTAAACCCCTACGAGCAGTACTTC
CSVVGGLNPYEQYF
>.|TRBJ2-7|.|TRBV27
TGTGCCAGCAGTCTGACCGGGACATTCAACTACGAGCAGTACTTC
CASSLTGTFNYEQYF
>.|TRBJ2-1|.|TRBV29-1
TGCAGCGTTGAAGAGAGCAATGAGCAGTTCTTC
CSVEESNEQFF
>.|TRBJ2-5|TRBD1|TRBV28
TGTGCCAGCAGCCGACCCGAGGGGGCCAGCTACAATCCGTCAGGGCGTCAAGAGACCCAGTACTTC
CASSRPEGASYNPSGRQETQYF
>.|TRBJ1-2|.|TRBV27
TGTGCAGCAGGTGGATTCCCAGGGTCTTCCGATGGCTACACCTTC
CAAGGFPGSSDGYTF
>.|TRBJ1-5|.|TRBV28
TGTGCCAGCACCTTAGTTTTAGGGGATCAGCCCCAGCATTTT
CASTLVLGDQPQHF
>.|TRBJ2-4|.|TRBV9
TGTGCCAGCAGCGTAGGGAGGGACGGCAAAAACATTCAGTACTTC
CASSVGRDGKNIQYF
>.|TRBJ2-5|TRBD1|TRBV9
TGTGCCAGCAGCGCCGACAGGGGAGAGACCCAGTACTTC
CASSADRGETQYF
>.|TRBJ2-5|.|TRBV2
TGTGCCAGCACGGAAGGAAAAGAGACCCAGTACTTC
CASTEGKETQYF
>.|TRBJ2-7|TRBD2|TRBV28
TGTGCCAGCAGTATATGGACTAGCGGGAGCTACGAGCAGTACTTC
CASSIWTSGSYEQYF
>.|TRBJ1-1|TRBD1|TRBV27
TGTGCCAGCAGTTCGCCGGGACAGGGGGTGAACACTGAAGCTTTCTTT
CASSSPGQGVNTEAFF
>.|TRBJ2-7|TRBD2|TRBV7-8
TGTGCCAGCAGCCTCTGGGGCGGTGGGAGCGGGACCAAATCCTACGAGCAGTACTTC
CASSLWGGGSGTKSYEQYF
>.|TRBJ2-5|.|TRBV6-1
TGTGCCAGCAGTGACTCGAGGGGGGGCCAAGAGACCCAGTACTTC
CASSDSRGGQETQYF
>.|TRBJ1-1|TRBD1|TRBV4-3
TGCGCCAGCAGCCAAAACAGGGGCAGGAGCACTGAAGCTTTCTTT
CASSQNRGRSTEAFF
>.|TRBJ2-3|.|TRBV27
TGTGCCAGCAGTTCAACCACGAGGGCAGATACGCAGTATTTT
CASSSTTRADTQYF
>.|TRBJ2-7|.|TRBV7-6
TGTGCCAGCAGCCCAAGGGCAACCTACGGGCAGTACTTC
CASSPRATYGQYF
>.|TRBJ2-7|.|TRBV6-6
TGTGCCAGCAGGACAACAGGAACCGTGAGGGAGCAGTACTTC
CASRTTGTVREQYF
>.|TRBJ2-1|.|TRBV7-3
TGTGCCAGCAGCTTAGGTGGGCAAAATGAGCAGTTCTTC
CASSLGGQNEQFF
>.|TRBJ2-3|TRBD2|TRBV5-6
TGTGCCAGCAGCGAGGGACTAGCGGTCGATACGCAGTATTTT
CASSEGLAVDTQYF
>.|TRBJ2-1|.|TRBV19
TGTGCCAGTAGTATTGCTTTTTACAATGAGCAGTTCTTC
CASSIAFYNEQFF
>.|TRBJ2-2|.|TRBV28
TGTGCCAGCAGTTTACTATTATACCTACCCCGGACGACGAACACCGGGGAGCTGTTTTTT
CASSLLLYLPRTTNTGELFF
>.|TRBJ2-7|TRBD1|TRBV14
TGTGCCAGCAGCCCCCAACAGGGGTCCTACGAGCAGTACTTC
CASSPQQGSYEQYF
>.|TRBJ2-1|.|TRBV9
TGTGCCAGCAGCGTGAATGCCAATGAGCAGTTCTTC
CASSVNANEQFF
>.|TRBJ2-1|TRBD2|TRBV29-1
TGCAGCGTTGAAGGCGGGGGGGCGCCCGTATATGAGCAGTTCTTC
CSVEGGGAPVYEQFF
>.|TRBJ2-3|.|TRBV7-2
TGTGCCAGCAGCCCACGGGTTCGCACAGATACGCAGTATTTT
CASSPRVRTDTQYF
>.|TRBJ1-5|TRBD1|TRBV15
TGTGCCACCAGCAGGGGACAGGCCGGTAGCAATCAGCCCCAGCATTTT
CATSRGQAGSNQPQHF